This TCR beta chain appears in the sequencing data of a study of graft-versus-host responses after intestinal transplantation. The CDR3 has 20 residues. The ends lost 3 bases at V and 0 bases at J; junction bases unmatched: 18. CDR1 is MNHNS, CDR2 SASEGT, per germline. TCRdb's copy holds only in-frame clones and misses some; the assay was immunoSEQ multiplex PCR. The sample includes about 25,000 clones, roughly four fifths of them seen just once. This clone showed up just once. The antigen remains undetermined. This chain links TRBV6-1 with TRBJ2-3; 7 nucleotides align to TRBD1. The sequenced sample was unstimulated CD8+ T cells sorted from spleen or lymph node cells, obtained before transplant. The origin of this receptor is a human donor who was the organ donor for an intestinal transplant. The chain's CDR3 is CASSEFLGQIWYLSTDTQYF. The CDR3 nucleotides are TGTGCCAGCAGTGAGTTTTTGGGACAGATTTGGTATCTTAGCACAGATACGCAGTATTTT.